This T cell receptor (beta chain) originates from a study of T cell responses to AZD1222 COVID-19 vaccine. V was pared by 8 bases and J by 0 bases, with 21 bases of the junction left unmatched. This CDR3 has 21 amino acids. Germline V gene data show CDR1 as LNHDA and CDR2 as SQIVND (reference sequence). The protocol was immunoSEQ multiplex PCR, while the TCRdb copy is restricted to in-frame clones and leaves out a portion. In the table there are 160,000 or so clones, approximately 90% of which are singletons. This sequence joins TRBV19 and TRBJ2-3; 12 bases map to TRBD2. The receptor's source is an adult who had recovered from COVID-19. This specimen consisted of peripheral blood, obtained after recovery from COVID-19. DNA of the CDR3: TGTGCCAGTTCCTGGGGGATGACTAGCGGGAGTAGTTGGAAGAGCACAGATACGCAGTATTTT. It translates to CASSWGMTSGSSWKSTDTQYF.